This T cell receptor beta chain was sequenced for a study of T cells in Graves' hyperthyroidism and ophthalmopathy. On the study more broadly: Peripheral blood collection took place at initial diagnosis, before any treatment.

Lactation, pregnancy, other autoimmune disease or uncontrolled infection led to exclusion of patients. PBMCs came from about 10 ml fresh peripheral blood. Looked up from germline, CDR1 is SQVTM and CDR2 is ANQGSEA. The V and J ends lost 6 bases and 10 bases, in that order; junction bases with no gene match: 13. This CDR3 has 14 amino acids. The study, taken as a whole, reports: Among thyroid clonotypes expanded above 0.001, most also appeared in blood.

Researchers took RNA transcripts and amplified the TCR beta CDR3 regions from them. A set of HTBI primers served as the primers for a first-round RT-PCR of the TCR CDR3. TCRdb reanalysed the multiplex PCR reads using MiXCR and keeps one entry per CDR3 protein. This sample has around 500,000 distinct CDR3 sequences; 12% to 15% occur once, and the top ten carry over 11%. To note about this clonotype: Its antigen is unidentified.

The sequenced material came from blood. The genes are TRBV29-1 and TRBJ2-1, with TRBD2 identical over 9 bases. The sequence came from a woman in her 40s with Graves' hyperthyroidism. The CDR3, as DNA: TGCAGCGTCGGGGCGGCGGGAGGGCCTGGAGAGCAGTTCTTC. Translation gives CSVGAAGGPGEQFF.